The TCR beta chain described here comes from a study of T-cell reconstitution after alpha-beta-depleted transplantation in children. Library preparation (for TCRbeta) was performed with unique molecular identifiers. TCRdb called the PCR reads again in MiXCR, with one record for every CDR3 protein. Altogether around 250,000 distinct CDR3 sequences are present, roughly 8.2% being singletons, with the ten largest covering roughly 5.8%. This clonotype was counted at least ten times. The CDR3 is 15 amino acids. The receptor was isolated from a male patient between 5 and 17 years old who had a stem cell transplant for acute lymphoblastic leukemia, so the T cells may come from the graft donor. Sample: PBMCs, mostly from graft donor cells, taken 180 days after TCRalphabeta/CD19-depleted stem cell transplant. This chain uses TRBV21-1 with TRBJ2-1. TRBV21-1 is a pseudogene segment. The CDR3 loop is CASSKCSSSYNEQFF. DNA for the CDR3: TGTGCCAGCAGCAAGTGTAGTAGCTCCTACAATGAGCAGTTCTTC.